These T cell receptor beta chains were read from a single sample in a study of T-cell memory formation after mild COVID-19. TCRdb reprocessed the 5' RACE reads with MiXCR, giving one entry per CDR3 protein. Here the sample spans some 290,000 distinct CDR3 sequences, roughly 17% being singletons. Sequences were obtained from PBMCs or a T cell subset sorted from them (not recorded which). The receptor set was obtained from a man aged 18 to 29 who had mild COVID-19 (a few samples of this study predate the infection). Cell type and time point are not known. The CDR3 runs from the conserved cysteine through the conserved F or W. The D gene is left open where the match is weak. Clone size is not always given. Where it is, it says once, few, many or a class for expanded clones.

cdr3_aa cdr3_nt j_call v_call d_call clone_size
CARRNRGEDGEAFF TGTGCCAGAAGGAACCGGGGGGAGGATGGTGAAGCTTTCTTT TRBJ1-1 TRBV2 NA NA
CASSLGSGGTEAFF TGTGCCAGCAGCTTAGGGTCAGGGGGCACTGAAGCTTTCTTT TRBJ1-1 TRBV7-2 TRBD1 large
CASSSDRMSEAFF TGTGCCAGCAGCTCGGACAGGATGTCTGAAGCTTTCTTT TRBJ1-1 TRBV7-3 TRBD1 NA
CASREQGTPSPLHF TGTGCCAGCAGGGAACAGGGTACCCCCTCACCCCTCCACTTT TRBJ1-6 TRBV2 NA NA
CSARQTGDWYTGELFF TGCAGTGCCAGACAAACAGGGGATTGGTACACCGGGGAGCTGTTTTTT TRBJ2-2 TRBV20-1 TRBD1 NA
CASSPPGGSVSYEQYF TGTGCCAGCAGTCCTCCGGGCGGGTCTGTCTCCTACGAGCAGTACTTC TRBJ2-7 TRBV25-1 NA few
CASSRGLAGGYEQFF TGTGCCAGCAGCCGGGGACTAGCGGGGGGGTATGAGCAGTTCTTC TRBJ2-1 TRBV5-6 TRBD2 few
CASSLSQGGNIQYF TGTGCCAGCAGCTTAAGCCAGGGCGGAAACATTCAGTACTTC TRBJ2-4 TRBV7-2 NA many
CSASDRAQETQYF TGCAGTGCTAGCGACAGGGCACAAGAGACCCAGTACTTC TRBJ2-5 TRBV20-1 TRBD1 NA
CASRLTGGETQYF TGTGCCAGCAGGCTTACGGGGGGAGAGACCCAGTACTTC TRBJ2-5 TRBV25-1 TRBD2 NA
CASNDNLNTEAFF TGTGCCAGTAATGACAACCTGAACACTGAAGCTTTCTTT TRBJ1-1 TRBV10-3 NA few
CASSQEWTSGYEQYF TGCGCCAGCAGCCAAGAATGGACTAGCGGGTACGAGCAGTACTTC TRBJ2-7 TRBV4-1 TRBD2 NA